Listed here is a single T cell receptor (beta chain). Its antigen is unidentified. Data came from immunoSEQ multiplex PCR; TCRdb stores just in-frame clones and leaves some out. The data show 9,000 to 15,000 clones, with roughly three quarters seen just once and about 17% held by the top ten. This sample was included in a study of tumor-infiltrating lymphocytes in localized non-small cell lung cancer. As for the study in general: Several tumor histologies, both smoking statuses, and some post-neoadjuvant chemotherapy samples were included.

The study, taken as a whole, reports: Higher tumor T cell infiltration than in uninvolved lung was supported by TCRbeta sequencing.

The sequence was obtained from a human donor with non-small cell lung cancer. Sequencing was carried out using uninvolved lung tissue not adjacent to the tumor.

This CDR3 reads CASSAGGNTGELFF. DNA of the CDR3: TGTGCCAGCAGCGCCGGGGGGAACACCGGGGAGCTGTTTTTT. The chain carries TRBV9 and TRBJ2-2; D possibly corresponds to TRBD2 (6 bases). The CDR3 runs to 14 residues. The V gene's germline CDR1 is SGDLS and CDR2 YYNGEE. V shed 3 bases and J shed 1 base, with 7 bases lying between them. The full variable domain, completed using reference TRBV9 and TRBJ2-2, is DSGVTQTPKHLITATGQRVTLRCSPRSGDLSVYWYQQSLDQGLQFLIQYYNGEERAKGNILERFSAQQFPDLHSELNLSSLELGDSALYFCASSAGGNTGELFFGEGSRLTVL.